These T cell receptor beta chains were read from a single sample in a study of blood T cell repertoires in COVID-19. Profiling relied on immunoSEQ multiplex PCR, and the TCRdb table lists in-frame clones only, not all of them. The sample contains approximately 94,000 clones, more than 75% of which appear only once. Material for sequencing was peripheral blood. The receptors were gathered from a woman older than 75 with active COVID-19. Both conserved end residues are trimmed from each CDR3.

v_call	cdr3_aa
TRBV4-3	ASSHSGAYNEQF
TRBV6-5	ATQQGAKNTEAF
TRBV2	ASSEALRASGRQETQY
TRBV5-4	ASSLLRLADNEQF
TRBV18	ASSRGEYNEQF
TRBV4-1	ASSQATSGSYNEQF
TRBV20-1	SASFTSGN
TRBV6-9	ASLCRGSGTVANYEQY
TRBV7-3	ASSSRLAASYNEQF
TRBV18	ASSPETGSTTDTQY
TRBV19	ASSISGGRHVRPGELF
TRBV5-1	ASSFGVAGGQETQY